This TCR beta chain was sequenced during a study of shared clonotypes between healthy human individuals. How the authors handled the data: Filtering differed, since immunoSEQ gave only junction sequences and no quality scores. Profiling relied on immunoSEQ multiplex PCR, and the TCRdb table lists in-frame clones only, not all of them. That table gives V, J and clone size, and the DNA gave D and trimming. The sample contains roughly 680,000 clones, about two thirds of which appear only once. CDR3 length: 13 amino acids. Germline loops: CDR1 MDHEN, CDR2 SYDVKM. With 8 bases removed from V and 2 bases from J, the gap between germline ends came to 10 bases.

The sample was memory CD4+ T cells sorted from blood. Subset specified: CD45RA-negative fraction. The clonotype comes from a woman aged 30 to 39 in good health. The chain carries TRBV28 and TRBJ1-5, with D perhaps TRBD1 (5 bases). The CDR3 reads CASLGTRNQPQHF. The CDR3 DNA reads TGTGCCAGCTTGGGGACCCGCAATCAGCCCCAGCATTTT.